Below, one T cell receptor (beta chain) is given with its context. This clone's antigen is unknown. The sample holds no much larger clone one base away, and base qualities are not on file. Preparation of the library involved PCR. Sequencing relied on an Illumina HiSeq 2500. To reduce PCR and sequencing biases, unique molecular identifiers were built into the TCR beta cDNA libraries. Approximately 500,000 cDNA molecules were obtained per 1 to 10 million input T cells, so each molecule approximated one T cell. The patient libraries were prepared and sequenced with the same protocol used for the earlier healthy control dataset. Samples belonging to the same batch were prepared together, multiplexed and sequenced on a shared HiSeq lane. The study's own analysis went as follows. Raw barcoded reads were processed with MIGEC, and single-read molecular identifier groups were discarded before consensus assembly and CDR3 extraction. Clonotype tables were post-analysed with VDJtools, and diversity was normalized by down-sampling all datasets to the smallest sample size. In repertoire overlap clustering, CDR3 amino acid sequences, but not nucleotide sequences, were matched to correct batch-related cross-sample contamination. TCRdb reran the public reads through fastp at Q25 and MiXCR, keeping productive beta chains. Identical CDR3 protein sequences are pooled into one entry, listed with their most common genes and DNA. The V and J calls follow TCRdb's processing rather than the paper's. Counted in this sample were 400,000 to 500,000 distinct CDR3 sequences; 39% of them appeared once. The top ten clonotypes cover around 8% of the sample.

The source of the sample is a study of post-analysis software for immune sequencing data (dated by TCRdb to the mid-2010s). For context, the study as a whole: Recorded disease courses included relapsing-remitting, secondary progressive and progressive-relapsing multiple sclerosis, with some patients lacking subtype annotation. A subset of samples was prepared in parallel using single-end sample barcoding, then pooled and co-amplified after Illumina adapter ligation. The patient repertoires were set against eleven to twelve previously published healthy control repertoires from donors whose ages ranged from roughly 6 to 25 years.

From its cysteine to its phenylalanine, the CDR3 spans 15 amino acids. Only the CDR3 region is kept as DNA, spanning 45 bases read in frame from base 1. Based on the germline V gene (reference sequence), the CDR1 and CDR2 sequences are DFQATT and SNEGSKA. V is clipped by 3 bases and J by 1 base, and the sequence between their germline boundaries is 14 bases long. TCR beta repertoires were profiled from peripheral blood of about a dozen young patients with multiple sclerosis to demonstrate the VDJtools post-analysis software. Multiple sclerosis patients were children and adolescents aged about 6 to 17 years. Broader findings and caveats from the paper: Significantly higher frequencies in patients than in controls were found for roughly 5 TRBV segments, including TRBV5-6, TRBV5-1 and TRBV20-1. Direct clustering with F measure showed strong co-clustering of samples prepared in the same batch, prompting a batch-effect correction. Normalized Chao1 diversity was significantly lower in multiple sclerosis patients than controls, suggesting substantial peripheral T-cell clonal expansion. The control group was slightly older than the multiple sclerosis patient group.

The sequence joins TRBV20-1 to TRBJ2-3; tentative D gene TRBD2, with 6 bases matching. The material sequenced was blood. The source of this sequence is a girl aged 2-10 years with multiple sclerosis. Read as DNA, the sequence is TGCAGTGCTAGGGACCGGGACTTCCGCACAGATACGCAGTATTTT. It specifies CSARDRDFRTDTQYF.